The clone carrying this T cell receptor (beta chain) was detected only once. Its antigen is still unknown. PCR used 60 Vbeta primers and 13 Jbeta primers. Per the original data handling: In a later analysis, the count reached roughly 80 million unique TCR beta chains, with roughly 9.9 million shared. Here immunoSEQ multiplex PCR was the method, and the copy in TCRdb shows in-frame clones only, minus some. V and J calls and clone size are those listed in that table; D and trimming were worked out from the DNA. The sample gives about 89,000 clones, roughly three quarters of which show up once; around 3.4% is in the top ten. This CDR3 is built from 18 residues. Germline CDR1 reads LGHNA; CDR2 reads YSLEER. Trimming removed 0 bases from V and 0 bases from J, with 12 bases in between. The source of the sample is a study of cytomegalovirus exposure and HLA in healthy donors. Across the study: Prior work identified about 120 million unique TCR beta sequences in 190 million or so T cells. Whole-study findings and limits: Highest at DRB1 and lowest at HLA-C, TCR association rates differed among HLA loci in a later analysis. Presence/absence analyses took donor sequencing depth as roughly uniform.

The sequencing input was PBMCs. This clonotype originated in a man in his thirties or forties in good health and CMV-seronegative. V and J are TRBV4-3 and TRBJ2-6; maybe TRBD2 (6 bases). DNA of the CDR3: TGCGCCAGCAGCCAAGACCAGCCGGGAGTCTCTGGGGCCAACGTCCTGACTTTC. Its protein is CASSQDQPGVSGANVLTF.